This record looks at one T cell receptor (beta chain) sequence and its context. Its antigen is undetermined. CDR3 size: 14 residues. Germline CDR1 reads SGHTA; CDR2 reads FQGNSA. V lost 2 bases to trimming and J lost 4 bases; unmatched junction nucleotides: 4. The method was immunoSEQ multiplex PCR; TCRdb's version includes in-frame clones alone and lacks a portion of them. The table lists 2,500,000 or so clones, approximately 94% of them singletons, with around 0.14% in the top ten. The sample originates from a study of shared clonotypes between healthy human individuals. Study background: Three plates were used per donor for CD4 naive, three for CD4 memory, two for CD8 naive and one for CD8 memory.

Donation came from healthy HIV-negative adults that had no recent acute infections or vaccinations. Study-level findings and limits: In contrast to clonotypes shared by all four donors, non-shared clonotypes had lower generation probabilities.

This receptor was taken from a man aged 18 to 29 in good health. This chain connects TRBV7-2 to TRBJ1-1; 7 bases are shared with TRBD1. The material sequenced was naive CD4+ T cells sorted from blood. The subset is: CD45RA+ positively selected. In nucleotides, the CDR3 is TGTGCCAGCAGCTTAATGCAGGGGGTCACTGAAGCTTTCTTT. Its translation is CASSLMQGVTEAFF.